Presented here are 23 T cell receptor beta chains from one specimen sequenced in a study of T cells in Graves' hyperthyroidism and ophthalmopathy. Amplification targeted TCR beta CDR3 regions from RNA transcripts. Using the HTBI primer set, a first-round RT-PCR was run on the TCR CDR3. One entry per CDR3 protein results from TCRdb running MiXCR on the multiplex PCR reads. This sample has roughly 750,000 distinct CDR3 sequences; 15% to 20% occur once, and the top ten carry under 10%. Sequences were obtained from blood. The source of these receptors is a man between 18 and 29 years old with Graves' hyperthyroidism.

This clonotype was picked up many times. The chain recombines TRBV3-1 with TRBJ2-7, with 10 bases lining up with TRBD1. There are 15 residues in the CDR3. Germline V lookup: CDR1 LGHDT, CDR2 YNNKEL (reference sequence). With 4 bases clipped from V and 2 bases from J, the junction kept 5 bases outside the gene matches. The CDR3 region is CASSRAGTGAYEQYF. The CDR3 DNA sequence: TGTGCCAGCAGCCGAGCCGGGACAGGGGCCTACGAGCAGTACTTC.

The rearrangement joins TRBV19 to TRBJ2-6, with D uncertain. From germline, CDR1 is LNHDA and CDR2 SQIVND (reference sequence). Trimming stripped 7 bases from V and 0 bases from J, with 7 bases between. This CDR3 has 14 amino acids. CDR3 coding DNA: TGTGCCAGTACGACCTCCTCTGGGGCCAACGTCCTGACTTTC. This sequence encodes CASTTSSGANVLTF.

This clonotype was observed a handful of times. This rearrangement joins TRBV6-5 to TRBJ2-7, with 7 nucleotides matching TRBD1. Germline V lookup: CDR1 MNHEY, CDR2 SVGAGI. The CDR3 runs 13 residues. V lost 2 bases to trimming and J lost 7 bases; unmatched junction nucleotides: 5. DNA of the CDR3: TGTGCCAGCAGTTACGGACAGACAGGGGAGCAGTACTTC. It specifies CASSYGQTGEQYF.

This chain joins TRBV9 and TRBJ2-2; D is ambiguous. This CDR3 is built from 14 residues. With 0 bases removed from V and 6 bases from J, the gap between germline ends came to 9 bases. Germline CDR1 is SGDLS and CDR2 is YYNGEE. CDR3 DNA sequence: TGTGCCAGCAGCGTAGCCGGGTTCCCCGGGGAGCTGTTTTTT. This gives the protein CASSVAGFPGELFF. The whole variable domain, filled in from reference TRBV9 and TRBJ2-2, reads DSGVTQTPKHLITATGQRVTLRCSPRSGDLSVYWYQQSLDQGLQFLIQYYNGEERAKGNILERFSAQQFPDLHSELNLSSLELGDSALYFCASSVAGFPGELFFGEGSRLTVL.

Regarding this clonotype: A read error may be the cause here, since a much bigger clone is one base away. V usage is TRBV6-2 or TRBV6-3 and J usage is TRBJ1-2; TRBD1 is a possible D gene (5 bases). Looked up from germline, CDR1 is MNHEY and CDR2 is SVGEGT. The CDR3 is 17 residues long. Deletions cut 6 bases from V and 4 bases from J, with 24 bases between. The CDR3 DNA reads TGTGCCAGCAGCCGCAGATTGAAGAGGGCGCAGGGCTATGGCTACACCTTC. It translates to CASSRRLKRAQGYGYTF.

The sample holds a few counts of this clonotype. The chain links TRBV4-1 to TRBJ2-1, with D uncertain. The ends were cut back, 5 bases at V and 10 bases at J, with 12 bases in the middle. CDR1 is MGHRA and CDR2 is YSYEKL in the germline V gene. The CDR3 has 12 residues. The CDR3 DNA reads TGCGCCAGCAGCGATTACAACGGAGAGCAGTTCTTC. It yields the protein CASSDYNGEQFF.

This rearrangement joins TRBV7-8 to TRBJ2-3; D is perhaps TRBD2 (5 bases). This CDR3 is built from 15 residues. The germline gives CDR1 SGHVS, CDR2 FQNEAQ. V was cut by 5 bases and J by 0 bases, with 12 bases left in between. DNA of the CDR3: TGTGCCAGCAGCCCCATGGGCGGGAGCACAGATACGCAGTATTTT. This codes for CASSPMGGSTDTQYF.

At least ten counts were recorded for this clonotype. J is TRBJ1-5 and V is TRBV12-3 or TRBV12-4; maybe TRBD1 (5 bases). The CDR3 is made up of 15 amino acids. V was shortened by 2 bases and J by 1 base, with 9 bases between the two germline ends. The CDR3 DNA reads TGTGCCAGCAGTTTACGGGGCCTGAGCAATCAGCCCCAGCATTTT. Its protein product is CASSLRGLSNQPQHF.

The table lists this clonotype with many counts. V and J are TRBV6-1 and TRBJ1-1; the D is unclear. Trimming cost V 1 base and J 4 bases, with 10 bases left between them. This CDR3 has 14 residues. Per the germline V gene, CDR1 is MNHNS and CDR2 is SASEGT. This CDR3 is CASSEGYVVTEAFF. CDR3 sequence (DNA): TGTGCCAGCAGTGAAGGGTACGTGGTCACTGAAGCTTTCTTT.

The rearrangement joins TRBV29-1 to TRBJ2-7; D is possibly TRBD1 or TRBD2 (5 bases each). The length of the CDR3 is 12 residues. V was cut by 6 bases and J by 5 bases, with 14 bases left in between. The germline CDR1 and CDR2 sequences are SQVTM and ANQGSEA. In DNA, the CDR3 is TGCAGCGTGAGGGACGGGCCCAACGAGCAGTACTTC. It is translated as CSVRDGPNEQYF.

The CDR3 sequence is CASSFKGGPLDTEAFF. The CDR3 region has the DNA TGTGCCAGCAGTTTTAAAGGAGGTCCATTGGACACTGAAGCTTTCTTT. The rearrangement uses TRBV12-3 or TRBV12-4 and TRBJ1-1; no definite D call. The CDR3 runs 16 residues. Trimming shortened V by 3 bases and J by 3 bases, and 17 bases separated the two germline ends.

This clonotype was detected only once. This chain uses TRBV20-1 with TRBJ2-1; TRBD1 aligns across 10 bases. The CDR3 has 16 residues. The V gene end was trimmed by 1 base and the J gene end by 8 bases; junction bases not matched to a gene: 11. Per germline, CDR1 DFQATT and CDR2 SNEGSKA (reference sequence). CDR3 loop: CSARGGRDRGDYEQFF. CDR3 coding DNA: TGCAGTGCTAGAGGGGGCCGGGACAGGGGAGATTATGAGCAGTTCTTC.

This clonotype appeared many times. The V gene is TRBV30, the J gene TRBJ2-7; a possible D gene is TRBD2 (6 bases). V lost 2 bases to trimming and J lost 2 bases, with 13 bases between them. This CDR3 contains 14 residues. In germline, CDR1 is GTSNPN, CDR2 SVGIG (reference sequence). The DNA of the CDR3 is TGTGCCTGGAGTTCCTGGACTACTACCTACGAGCAGTACTTC. Its protein is CAWSSWTTTYEQYF.

This clonotype was counted ten times or more. This sequence joins TRBV30 and TRBJ2-1; D is unresolved. V lost 2 bases and J lost 3, with 11 bases in between. The CDR3 runs to 14 residues. Germline CDR1 is GTSNPN and CDR2 is SVGIG (reference sequence). This CDR3 reads CAWSSKARYNEQFF. In DNA form, the CDR3 reads TGTGCCTGGAGTTCGAAGGCTCGCTACAATGAGCAGTTCTTC.

A few counts support this clonotype. The chain recombines TRBV5-1 with TRBJ1-1; D gene ambiguous. With 4 bases removed from V and 1 base from J, the gap between germline ends came to 11 bases. Germline CDR1 SGHRS, CDR2 YFSETQ. CDR3 size: 14 residues. CDR3 protein: CASSGYWGNTEAFF. The CDR3 nucleotides read TGCGCCAGCAGCGGGTACTGGGGGAACACTGAAGCTTTCTTT.

The sample holds many counts of this clonotype. The chain recombines TRBV20-1 with TRBJ2-1; no definite D call. V lost 0 bases, J lost 10 bases, and 7 bases lay in between. Germline loops: CDR1 DFQATT, CDR2 SNEGSKA (reference sequence). The CDR3 has 11 amino acids. The CDR3 coding sequence is TGCAGTGCTAGAGATTTTCCCGAGCAGTTCTTC. Its protein is CSARDFPEQFF.

This clonotype was detected a few times. The V call is TRBV9, the J call TRBJ1-6, with D uncertain. Germline V gene data show CDR1 as SGDLS and CDR2 as YYNGEE. The ends were cut back, 3 bases at V and 7 bases at J, with 11 bases in the middle. The CDR3 is 14 amino acids. CDR3 nucleotide sequence: TGTGCCAGCAGCGCGTCTACCAAAAATTCACCCCTCCACTTT. Translated: CASSASTKNSPLHF. The complete variable domain, with remaining parts taken from reference TRBV9 and TRBJ1-6, reads DSGVTQTPKHLITATGQRVTLRCSPRSGDLSVYWYQQSLDQGLQFLIQYYNGEERAKGNILERFSAQQFPDLHSELNLSSLELGDSALYFCASSASTKNSPLHFGNGTRLTVT.

This clonotype occurred many times. The chain joins TRBV28 to TRBJ2-7; D is perhaps TRBD2 (6 bases). V shed 5 bases and J shed 2 bases, with 28 bases lying between them. The CDR3 contains 19 residues. Germline V CDR1 and CDR2: MDHEN, SYDVKM. This CDR3 is CASSRPLVGTLSVPYEQYF. Here the CDR3 DNA reads TGTGCCAGCAGTCGACCACTCGTAGGGACTTTAAGTGTCCCCTACGAGCAGTACTTC.

This clonotype was picked up many times. The rearrangement uses TRBV5-1 and TRBJ2-1; TRBD1 agrees at 10 bases. Trimming at V came to 5 bases and at J to 5 bases, leaving 4 bases not matched to a gene. Germline values: CDR1 SGHRS, CDR2 YFSETQ. The CDR3 is 14 residues long. The CDR3 region has the DNA TGCGCCAGCAGGCCCGGGACAGGGGACAATGAGCAGTTCTTC. Residues: CASRPGTGDNEQFF.

V is TRBV29-1 and J is TRBJ1-2; D is uncertain. The CDR3 runs to 13 residues. Germline V gene data show CDR1 as SQVTM and CDR2 as ANQGSEA. V lost 7 bases, J lost 4 bases, and 16 bases lay in between. This CDR3 is CSGLDPGTYGYTF. For the CDR3, the DNA is TGCAGCGGCCTAGATCCGGGAACCTATGGCTACACCTTC.

This clonotype was counted at least ten times. This chain uses TRBV2 with TRBJ2-3; the D is unclear. The CDR3 consists of 12 residues. From germline, CDR1 is SNHLY and CDR2 FYNNEI. Trimming cost V 7 bases and J 5 bases, with 10 bases left between them. As DNA, the CDR3 is TGTGCCAGCACTATGACTGAAGATACGCAGTATTTT. Translated: CASTMTEDTQYF.

This clonotype was detected a few times. The rearrangement uses TRBV7-2 and TRBJ2-1, with D maybe TRBD2 (6 bases). Between the trimmed V and J ends, which lost 5 bases and 10 bases, there was a span of 15 bases. Germline V lookup: CDR1 SGHTA, CDR2 FQGNSA. CDR3 size: 13 residues. The CDR3 loop is CASSKGGPGEQFF. Here the CDR3 DNA reads TGTGCCAGCAGCAAGGGAGGTCCAGGCGAGCAGTTCTTC. Variable domain in full (rest from reference TRBV7-2 and TRBJ2-1): GAGVSQSPSNKVTEKGKDVELRCDPISGHTALYWYRQSLGQGLEFLIYFQGNSAPDKSGLPSDRFSAERTGGSVSTLTIQRTQQEDSAVYLCASSKGGPGEQFFGPGTRLTVL.

The chain uses TRBV27 and TRBJ1-4; D might be TRBD1 (6 bases). The germline CDR1 and CDR2 sequences are MNHEY and SMNVEV (reference sequence). CDR3 size: 14 residues. Trimming removed 4 bases from V and 7 bases from J, with 13 bases in between. The CDR3 spells CASSSTWTAEKLFF. The CDR3, as DNA: TGTGCCAGCAGTTCCACATGGACAGCTGAAAAACTGTTTTTT.